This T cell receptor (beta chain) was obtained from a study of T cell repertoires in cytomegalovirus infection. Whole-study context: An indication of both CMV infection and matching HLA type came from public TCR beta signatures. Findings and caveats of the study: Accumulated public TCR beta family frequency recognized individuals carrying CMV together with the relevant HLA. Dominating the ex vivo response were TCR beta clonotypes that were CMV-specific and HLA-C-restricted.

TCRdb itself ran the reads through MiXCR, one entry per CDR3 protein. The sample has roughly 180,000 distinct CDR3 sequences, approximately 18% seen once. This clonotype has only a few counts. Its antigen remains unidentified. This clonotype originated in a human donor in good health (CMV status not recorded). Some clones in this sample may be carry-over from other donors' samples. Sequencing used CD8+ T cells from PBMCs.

CDR3 protein: CASSEAGRASEQYF. Here the CDR3 DNA reads TGTGCCAGCAGTGAGGCGGGTAGGGCCTCCGAGCAGTACTTC. J is TRBJ2-7 and V is TRBV12-3 or TRBV12-4; perhaps TRBD2 as D (5 bases). The CDR3 has 14 residues. V was cut by 5 bases and J by 6 bases, with 17 bases left in between.